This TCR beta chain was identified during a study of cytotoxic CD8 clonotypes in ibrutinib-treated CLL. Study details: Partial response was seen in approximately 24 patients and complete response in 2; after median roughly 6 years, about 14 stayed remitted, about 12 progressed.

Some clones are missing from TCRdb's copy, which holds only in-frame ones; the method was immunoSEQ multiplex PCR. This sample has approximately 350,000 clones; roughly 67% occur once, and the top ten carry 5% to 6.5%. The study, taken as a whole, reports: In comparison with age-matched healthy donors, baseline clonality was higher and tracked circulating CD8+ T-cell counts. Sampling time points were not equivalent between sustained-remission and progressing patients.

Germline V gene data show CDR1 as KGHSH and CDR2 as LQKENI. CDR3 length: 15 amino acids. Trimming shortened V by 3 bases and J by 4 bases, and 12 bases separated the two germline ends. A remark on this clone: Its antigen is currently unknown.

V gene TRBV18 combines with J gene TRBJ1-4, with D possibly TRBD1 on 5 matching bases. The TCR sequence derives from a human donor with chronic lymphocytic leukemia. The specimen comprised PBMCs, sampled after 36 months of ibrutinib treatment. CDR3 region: CASSPSAGINEKLFF. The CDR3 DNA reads TGTGCCAGCTCACCCTCTGCAGGGATTAATGAAAAACTGTTTTTT.